The 28 T cell receptor beta chains given below trace back to one sample, sequenced in a study of early T cells in non-severe SARS-CoV-2 infection. TCRdb reprocessed the 5' RACE reads via MiXCR and lists one record per CDR3 protein. The table shows tens of thousands of distinct CDR3 sequences, with around 10% occurring only once. Sequencing was performed on whole blood, taken at baseline. These receptors were taken from an adult who was a healthcare worker with PCR-confirmed SARS-CoV-2 infection or an uninfected control (not recorded which).

Note on this clonotype: A read error may be the cause here, since a much bigger clone is one base away. The CDR3: CAGSPDWANYGYTF. The CDR3 region has the DNA TGTGCCGGCAGCCCGGACTGGGCGAACTATGGCTACACCTTC. The J gene is TRBJ1-2, the V gene TRBV5-4; no firm D call. There are 14 residues in the CDR3. The germline V gene has CDR1 SGHNT and CDR2 YYREEE (reference sequence).

The J gene is TRBJ2-2, the V gene TRBV19; D tentatively reads TRBD1 or TRBD2 (6 bases each). Germline loops: CDR1 LNHDA, CDR2 SQIVND (reference sequence). The CDR3 covers 13 residues. V was shortened by 4 bases and J by 6 bases, with 9 bases between the two germline ends. The CDR3 loop is CASSSGTPGELFF. DNA for the CDR3: TGTGCCAGTAGTAGCGGGACACCCGGGGAGCTGTTTTTT.

This clonotype was detected a few times. The genes are TRBV13 and TRBJ2-7; D not certain. Germline V gene sequence: CDR1 PRHDT, CDR2 FYEKMQ (reference sequence). There are 14 residues in the CDR3. Deletions cut 5 bases from V and 0 bases from J, with 11 bases between. The CDR3 protein is CASSLGKSSYEQYF. In nucleotides, the CDR3 is TGTGCCAGCAGCCTCGGTAAGAGCTCCTACGAGCAGTACTTC.

In this sample, this clonotype turned up a few times. Here the CDR3 reads CATSERGRNEQFF. CDR3 coding DNA: TGTGCCACCAGTGAGAGGGGGCGAAATGAGCAGTTCTTC. The rearrangement uses TRBV24-1 and TRBJ2-1, with 7 bases fitting TRBD1. The germline CDR1 and CDR2 sequences are KGHDR and SFDVKD. J was trimmed by 7 bases and V by 4 bases; bases with no gene match: 3. The CDR3 is 13 amino acids.

This clonotype was detected only a few times. The CDR3 sequence: CASRGNRDGYTF. Here the CDR3 DNA reads TGTGCCAGCAGGGGGAATCGAGATGGCTACACCTTC. The V and J genes are TRBV9 and TRBJ1-2; no definite D call. This CDR3 contains 12 residues. The V end was cut by 5 bases, the J end by 6 bases, with 11 bases between. Germline lookup yields CDR1 SGDLS and CDR2 YYNGEE. Based on the CDR3 plus reference TRBV9 and TRBJ1-2, the full variable domain is DSGVTQTPKHLITATGQRVTLRCSPRSGDLSVYWYQQSLDQGLQFLIQYYNGEERAKGNILERFSAQQFPDLHSELNLSSLELGDSALYFCASRGNRDGYTFGSGTRLTVV.

This clonotype was seen a handful of times. V and J are TRBV9 and TRBJ2-1, with 8 nucleotides matching TRBD1. Looked up from germline, CDR1 is SGDLS and CDR2 is YYNGEE. The J segment lost 6 bases and the V segment lost 0 bases, leaving 5 bases of the junction unmatched. The CDR3 length is 15 residues. This CDR3 is CASSVGGTGSNEQFF. CDR3 sequence (DNA): TGTGCCAGCAGCGTAGGCGGGACAGGCTCCAATGAGCAGTTCTTC.

This clonotype showed up just a few times. J is TRBJ2-7 and V is TRBV3-1; D is ambiguous. The V gene's germline CDR1 is LGHDT and CDR2 YNNKEL (reference sequence). CDR3 length equals 15 residues. V shed 4 bases and J shed 0 bases, with 13 bases lying between them. The CDR3 DNA reads TGTGCCAGCAGCCGTGGACCGATAAGCTCCTACGAGCAGTACTTC. It yields the protein CASSRGPISSYEQYF.

The J gene is TRBJ2-3, the V gene TRBV20-1, with 10 bases matching TRBD2. CDR1 DFQATT and CDR2 SNEGSKA come from the germline V gene (reference sequence). The CDR3 covers 16 residues. V lost 0 bases to trimming and J lost 2 bases; unmatched junction nucleotides: 5. The CDR3 bases are TGCAGTGCTAGAGATAAACTAGCGGGGACCACAGATACGCAGTATTTT. It translates to CSARDKLAGTTDTQYF.

This chain connects TRBV27 to TRBJ1-2; 12 bases fit TRBD1. The ends lost 5 bases at V and 8 bases at J; junction bases unmatched: 6. Germline assignment: CDR1 MNHEY and CDR2 SMNVEV (reference sequence). The CDR3 totals 14 residues. CDR3 loop: CASSPGQGAVGYTF. DNA of the CDR3: TGTGCCAGCAGTCCGGGACAGGGGGCTGTAGGCTACACCTTC.

This clonotype was detected a few times. The chain uses TRBV4-1 and TRBJ2-7, with 8 bases matching TRBD2. V dropped 3 bases and J dropped 0; count of bases not matched to a gene: 7. Germline CDR1 MGHRA, CDR2 YSYEKL. The CDR3 is 16 residues long. CDR3 in amino acids: CASSQVAGLSSYEQYF. CDR3 sequence (DNA): TGCGCCAGCAGCCAGGTAGCGGGGCTGAGCTCCTACGAGCAGTACTTC.

This clonotype has only a few counts. This chain links TRBV20-1 with TRBJ2-7; 11 bases fit TRBD1. Germline assignment: CDR1 DFQATT and CDR2 SNEGSKA (reference sequence). The CDR3 runs to 12 residues. V gave up 5 bases and J gave up 5 bases; unmatched junction bases: 2. The CDR3 nucleotides read TGCAGTGCTGGGACAGGGGGGAACGAGCAGTACTTC. Residues: CSAGTGGNEQYF.

This clonotype appeared a few times. V usage is TRBV2 and J usage is TRBJ2-3, with D perhaps TRBD1 (5 bases). This CDR3 spans 14 amino acids. In germline, CDR1 is SNHLY, CDR2 FYNNEI. Trimming stripped 4 bases from V and 3 bases from J, with 11 bases between. In DNA, the CDR3 is TGTGCCAGCAGTGTAACAGGATCTACAGATACGCAGTATTTT. Amino acids: CASSVTGSTDTQYF.

This clonotype was seen a handful of times. A read error may produce the germline difference seen at one junction end. The J gene is TRBJ2-6, the V gene TRBV7-9; a possible D gene is TRBD1 (6 bases). The CDR3 has 13 amino acids. Germline loops: CDR1 SEHNR, CDR2 FQNEAQ (reference sequence). CDR3 sequence: CASSLDRANVLTF. For the CDR3, the DNA is TGTGCCAGCAGCTTAGACAGGGCGAACGTCCTGACTTTC.

The genes are TRBV9 and TRBJ2-7; maybe TRBD2 (5 bases). Germline CDR1 SGDLS, CDR2 YYNGEE. The V gene lost 2 bases and the J gene lost 0 bases, with 12 bases spanning the gap. The CDR3 length is 15 residues. Written as DNA, the CDR3 is TGTGCCAGCAGCGTCGGGTCAACTAGCTCCTACGAGCAGTACTTC. This encodes CASSVGSTSSYEQYF.

This clonotype showed up many times. The V and J genes are TRBV3-1 and TRBJ2-4; D gene ambiguous. V was pared by 1 base and J by 1 base, with 11 bases between. CDR1 and CDR2 from the germline V gene are LGHDT and YNNKEL (reference sequence). This CDR3 is 16 amino acids long. CDR3 residues: CASSQAGEGAKNIQYF. In DNA form, the CDR3 reads TGTGCCAGCAGCCAAGCGGGTGAAGGGGCCAAAAACATTCAGTACTTC.

The chain couples TRBV4-1 to TRBJ2-7; TRBD1 might be the D (6 bases). The CDR3 is made up of 14 amino acids. Trimming took 2 bases from V and 2 from J, leaving 10 bases between them. CDR1 is MGHRA, CDR2 YSYEKL, per germline. CDR3 sequence: CASSQPGHPYEQYF. The CDR3 DNA reads as TGCGCCAGCAGCCAACCGGGACACCCCTACGAGCAGTACTTC.

This clonotype turned up a few times. This sequence joins TRBV11-2 and TRBJ2-1; 11 bases fit TRBD2. This CDR3 region has 15 residues. CDR1 and CDR2 (germline): SGHAT, FQNNGV. The J segment lost 6 bases and the V segment lost 5 bases, leaving 6 bases of the junction unmatched. The CDR3 is CASSLGLAGVNEQFF. The CDR3, as DNA: TGTGCCAGCAGCCTCGGACTAGCGGGCGTCAATGAGCAGTTCTTC.

This clonotype has just a few counts. J is TRBJ2-3 and V is TRBV19; 9 nucleotides align to TRBD1. The CDR3 consists of 16 residues. The germline V gene encodes CDR1 LNHDA and CDR2 SQIVND (reference sequence). The V gene end was trimmed by 7 bases and the J gene end by 6 bases; junction bases not matched to a gene: 14. As DNA, the CDR3 is TGTGCCAGTAAGGAAAGGACAGGGGACTCTTCGGATACGCAGTATTTT. The encoded protein is CASKERTGDSSDTQYF.

There are a few counts of this clonotype. The chain combines TRBV10-3 with TRBJ1-4, with no clear D. V was cut by 6 bases and J by 8 bases, with 13 bases left in between. The CDR3 extends over 13 amino acids. Germline values: CDR1 ENHRY, CDR2 SYGVKD. CDR3 region: CAISEPPQEKLFF. The CDR3 DNA is TGTGCCATCAGCGAGCCCCCACAGGAAAAACTGTTTTTT.

V usage is TRBV24-1 and J usage is TRBJ2-3; D is unclear. The CDR3 is 13 amino acids. CDR1 KGHDR and CDR2 SFDVKD come from the germline V gene. The ends were cut back, 3 bases at V and 2 bases at J, with 5 bases in the middle. The CDR3 DNA is TGTGCCACCAGTGATCCAATCACAGATACGCAGTATTTT. Translated: CATSDPITDTQYF.

The chain employs TRBV2 and TRBJ1-1; 8 positions agree with TRBD1. Germline V gene lookup returns CDR1 SNHLY and CDR2 FYNNEI. The CDR3 is made up of 14 amino acids. Trimming cost V 4 bases and J 4 bases; bases outside gene matches: 5. In DNA form, the CDR3 reads TGTGCCAGCAGTGGACAGGGGATCGGCACTGAAGCTTTCTTT. This sequence encodes CASSGQGIGTEAFF.

This clonotype was counted only a few times. The chain is built from TRBV10-3 and TRBJ2-1; weak D call: TRBD1 (6 bases). Germline V gene data show CDR1 as ENHRY and CDR2 as SYGVKD. Trimming took 2 bases from V and 10 from J, leaving 9 bases between them. The CDR3 is made up of 12 amino acids. CDR3 bases: TGTGCCATCAGTGAGGGGGGCAGAGAGCAGTTCTTC. Translation: CAISEGGREQFF.

This clonotype was seen a few times. V gene TRBV11-2 combines with J gene TRBJ2-6, with TRBD1 matching over 10 bases. The CDR3 spans 20 residues. Germline CDR1 reads SGHAT; CDR2 reads FQNNGV. The J segment lost 2 bases and the V segment lost 1 base, leaving 11 bases of the junction unmatched. The DNA for the CDR3 is TGTGCCAGCAGCTTAGGGGAACTCGGACAGGGGGTCACTGGGGCCAACGTCCTGACTTTC. It codes for CASSLGELGQGVTGANVLTF.

This clonotype was recorded at least ten times. This chain connects TRBV12-3 or TRBV12-4 to TRBJ2-3, with 10 bases that match TRBD1. The trim removed 7 bases at V and 2 bases at J, leaving 3 bases unmatched. The CDR3 is 14 amino acids. This CDR3 is CASTRQGATDTQYF. CDR3 sequence (DNA): TGTGCCAGCACCCGACAGGGGGCCACAGATACGCAGTATTTT.

A few counts support this clonotype. The V call is TRBV3-1, the J call TRBJ2-2; D possibly corresponds to TRBD1 (5 bases). Germline V gives CDR1 LGHDT, CDR2 YNNKEL (reference sequence). Trimming stripped 0 bases from V and 4 bases from J, with 9 bases between. This CDR3 spans 15 amino acids. The CDR3 spells CASSQDQGATGELFF. The CDR3 region has the DNA TGTGCCAGCAGCCAAGATCAGGGCGCCACCGGGGAGCTGTTTTTT.

This clonotype was counted ten times or more. The chain links TRBV20-1 to TRBJ2-7; the match to TRBD2 covers 12 bases. The CDR3 sequence is 14 residues long. With V trimmed by 5 bases and J by 1 base, 3 bases remained unmatched. Germline CDR1 is DFQATT and CDR2 is SNEGSKA (reference sequence). In DNA, the CDR3 is TGCAGTGCTCGGACTAGCGGGACTTCCTACGAGCAGTACTTC. Amino acids: CSARTSGTSYEQYF.

In its sample, this clonotype was seen a few times. This chain connects TRBV14 to TRBJ2-2; D is tentatively TRBD1 or TRBD2 (6 bases each). V was shortened by 6 bases and J by 7 bases, with 30 bases between the two germline ends. Germline V gene lookup returns CDR1 SGHDN and CDR2 FVKESK. This CDR3 has 19 residues. CDR3 DNA: TGTGCCAGCAGTATACCGGGGGCCGGAGGGACAATGGACAACGGGGAGCTGTTTTTT. It translates to CASSIPGAGGTMDNGELFF.

This clonotype was found a few times. CDR3 bases: TGTGCCACCAGTGATTTTTCTGGGCTAGCGGGGGCTGAAGATACGCAGTATTTT. As protein: CATSDFSGLAGAEDTQYF. This chain uses TRBV24-1 with TRBJ2-3; 10 bases are shared with TRBD2. This CDR3 has 18 residues. CDR1 is KGHDR and CDR2 is SFDVKD in the germline V gene. Germline trimming cut 1 base from V and 5 bases from J; bases unmatched to any gene: 11.